The rows below give T cell receptor beta chains drawn from one sample of a study of blood T cells in healthy people across ages. TCRdb re-called the 5' RACE reads through MiXCR, storing one row per CDR3 protein. The repertoire holds about 1.1 million distinct CDR3 sequences, with 30% to 40% as singletons. The specimen was blood. These receptors originate from a man between 18 and 35 years old in good health. Each CDR3 is given with its conserved first and last residue. Fields, in order: J gene, clone size, V gene, CDR3 protein. Clone size is stated in some rows and not others, as once, few, many or a class when expanded.

TRBJ1-2 few TRBV24-1 CATSDQNTDGYTF
TRBJ2-1 . TRBV20-1 CSAIHGGVADNEQFF
TRBJ2-5 . TRBV5-1 CASSPSSGDQETQYF
TRBJ2-3 . TRBV4-3 CASSQGLAGNEDTQYF
TRBJ2-7 . TRBV20-1 CSARDPENRQGFQYEQYF
TRBJ2-5 . TRBV5-1 CASSLASPETQYF
TRBJ2-7 few TRBV4-3 CASSQTRLYEQYF
TRBJ2-3 few TRBV4-2 CASSQDWTSIDTQYF
TRBJ1-1 . TRBV6-5 CASSPRGVEAFF
TRBJ2-3 . TRBV12-3/TRBV12-4 CASSLNWGTSADAQYF
TRBJ1-2 . TRBV2 CASSGEGSYTF
TRBJ2-1 . TRBV12-3/TRBV12-4 CASSLLGQGYYNEQFF
TRBJ2-1 . TRBV5-1 CASLPRGPYSYNEQFF
TRBJ1-6 few TRBV27 CASSFQGSPLHF
TRBJ2-1 . TRBV6-2/TRBV6-3 CASSDQGARYNEQFF
TRBJ2-2 . TRBV5-1 CASSTTSVSGELFF
TRBJ2-1 . TRBV5-1 CASSLEQGGGISIYNEQFF
TRBJ1-6 once TRBV7-2 CASSFPATGGPRNSPLHF
TRBJ2-7 few TRBV11-2 CASSLTAPYEQYF
TRBJ1-2 . TRBV6-6 CASTVGQIYGYTF
TRBJ2-5 . TRBV25-1 CASSEEEGQGKETQYF
TRBJ2-1 . TRBV12-3/TRBV12-4 CASTRTSEHYNEQFF
TRBJ1-1 few TRBV12-3/TRBV12-4 CASSFRAVSRRGRPTEAFF
TRBJ1-1 . TRBV27 CASKPGQGWATEAFF
TRBJ1-1 . TRBV9 CASSYQGDTEAFF
TRBJ2-1 . TRBV3-1 CASSQDPAGYYNEQFF
TRBJ2-1 few TRBV5-1 CASSLGQGNYEQFF
TRBJ1-2 once TRBV7-6 CASSTGTGFNYGYTF
TRBJ1-2 . TRBV4-2 CASSQDGVASIYGYTF
TRBJ1-1 . TRBV6-6 CASRDRQGRRGYAFF
TRBJ1-6 . TRBV5-1 CASSLWGPSSYNSPLHF
TRBJ2-3 . TRBV29-1 CSVEGSGGAATQYF
TRBJ2-1 . TRBV6-5 CASTGVYNEQFF
TRBJ2-1 few TRBV13 CASSLGLGNYNEQFF
TRBJ1-1 . TRBV29-1 CSVAGVETEAFF
TRBJ2-5 . TRBV10-3 CAIEDRGNEQYF
TRBJ2-3 . TRBV12-3/TRBV12-4 CASSLNRGKRTDTQYF
TRBJ2-1 . TRBV20-1 CSARERERGQFF
TRBJ2-7 few TRBV12-3/TRBV12-4 CASSLGARSSYEQYF
TRBJ1-4 few TRBV12-5 CASGGVTTNEKLFF
TRBJ1-5 . TRBV27 CASSLNCYQPQHF
TRBJ2-3 few TRBV6-2/TRBV6-3 CASSFQTDTQYF
TRBJ1-1 . TRBV7-2 CASSLGGRGTAEAFF
TRBJ2-1 . TRBV11-1 CASSLWASGSHNEQFF
TRBJ1-2 . TRBV7-9 CASSLETGQGINGYTF
TRBJ1-4 . TRBV30 CAWSVATGSSEKLFF
TRBJ2-5 few TRBV29-1 CSVLWGGETQYF
TRBJ2-3 . TRBV7-8 CASSRGQGNTQYF
TRBJ1-1 . TRBV20-1 CSARRAYTEAFF
TRBJ2-1 . TRBV9 CASSPRTEMYNEQFF
TRBJ2-3 few TRBV18 CASSPPLSGADTQYF
TRBJ2-3 . TRBV6-6 CASRAPGQGMTDTRYF
TRBJ2-6 . TRBV4-2 CASSPDRISSGANVLTF